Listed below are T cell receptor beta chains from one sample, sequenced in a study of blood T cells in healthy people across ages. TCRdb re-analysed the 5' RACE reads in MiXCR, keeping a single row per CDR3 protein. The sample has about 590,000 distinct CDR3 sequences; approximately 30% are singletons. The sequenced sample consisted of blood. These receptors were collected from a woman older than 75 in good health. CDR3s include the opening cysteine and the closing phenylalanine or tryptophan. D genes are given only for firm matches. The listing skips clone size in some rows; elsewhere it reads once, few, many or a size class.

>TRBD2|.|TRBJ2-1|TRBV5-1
CASGWTSGGLNEQFF
TGCGCCAGCGGGTGGACTAGCGGGGGATTAAATGAGCAGTTCTTC
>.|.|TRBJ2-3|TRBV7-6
CANSLNKDTQYF
TGTGCCAACAGCTTAAATAAAGATACGCAGTATTTT
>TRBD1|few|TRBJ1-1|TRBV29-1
CSVEGTGGPNTEAFF
TGCAGCGTTGAAGGGACAGGGGGCCCGAACACTGAAGCTTTCTTT
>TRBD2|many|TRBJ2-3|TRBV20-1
CSAREGLAGTPSTDTQYF
TGCAGTGCTCGGGAGGGACTAGCGGGGACTCCTAGCACAGATACGCAGTATTTT
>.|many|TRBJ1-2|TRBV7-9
CASSLDRGVRSYGYTF
TGTGCCAGCAGCTTAGATCGTGGCGTCAGAAGCTATGGCTACACCTTC
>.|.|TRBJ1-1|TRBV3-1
CASSQETGLNTEAFF
TGTGCCAGCAGCCAAGAAACCGGTCTGAACACTGAAGCTTTCTTT
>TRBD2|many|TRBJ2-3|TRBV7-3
CASSFFGTSATDTQYF
TGTGCCAGCAGCTTCTTCGGGACTAGCGCGACAGATACGCAGTATTTT
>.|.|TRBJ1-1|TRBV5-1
CACKFGLQGEAFF
TGTGCCTGCAAATTTGGTCTGCAGGGTGAAGCTTTCTTT
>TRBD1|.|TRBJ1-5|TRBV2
CASRGDRGGQPQHF
TGTGCCAGCAGGGGAGACAGGGGAGGACAGCCCCAGCATTTT
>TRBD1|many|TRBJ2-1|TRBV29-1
CSAKTGDRGNEQFF
TGCAGCGCTAAGACAGGGGACAGGGGCAATGAGCAGTTCTTC
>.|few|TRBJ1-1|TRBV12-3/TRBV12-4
CASSLSARAREAFF
TGTGCCAGCAGTTTATCGGCACGCGCCCGAGAAGCTTTCTTT
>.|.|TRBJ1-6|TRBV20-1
CSARSGGVDSPLHF
TGCAGTGCTAGATCGGGAGGGGTTGATTCACCCCTCCACTTT
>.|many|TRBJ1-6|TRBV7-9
CASSLESRSGSPLHF
TGTGCCAGCAGCTTAGAGTCCAGGTCTGGTTCACCCCTCCACTTT
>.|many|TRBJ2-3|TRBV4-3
CASSQDSGGRDTQYF
TGCGCCAGCAGCCAAGATTCGGGTGGGCGGGATACGCAGTATTTT
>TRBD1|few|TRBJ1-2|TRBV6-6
CASSLGQGPWYGYTF
TGTGCCAGCAGTCTGGGACAGGGCCCCTGGTATGGCTACACCTTC
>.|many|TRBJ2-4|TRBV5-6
CASSSGTELAKNIQYF
TGTGCCAGCAGCTCCGGGACTGAGCTAGCCAAAAACATTCAGTACTTC
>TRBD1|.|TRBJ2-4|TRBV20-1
CSASGQGLLAKNIQYF
TGCAGTGCCTCCGGACAGGGGCTCCTAGCCAAAAACATTCAGTACTTC
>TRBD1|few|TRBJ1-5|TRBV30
CAWSPGQGRQPQHF
TGTGCCTGGAGCCCGGGACAGGGACGACAGCCCCAGCATTTT
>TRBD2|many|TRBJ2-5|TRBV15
CATSLGGGQETQYF
TGTGCCACCAGCCTGGGGGGGGGGCAAGAGACCCAGTACTTC
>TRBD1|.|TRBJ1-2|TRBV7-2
CASNPGQVYGYTF
TGTGCCAGCAACCCTGGACAGGTCTATGGCTACACCTTC
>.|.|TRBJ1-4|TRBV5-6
CASSWGGRGEKLFF
TGTGCCAGCAGCTGGGGGGGACGTGGTGAAAAACTGTTTTTT
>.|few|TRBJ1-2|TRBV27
CASSFLTGFYGYTF
TGTGCCAGCAGTTTCTTAACAGGGTTCTATGGCTACACCTTC
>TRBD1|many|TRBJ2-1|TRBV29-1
CSGRDRVESSYNEQFF
TGCAGCGGTCGGGACAGGGTTGAGAGCTCCTACAATGAGCAGTTCTTC
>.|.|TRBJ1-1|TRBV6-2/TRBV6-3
CASSLTGIRNAEAFF
TGTGCCAGCAGTTTAACCGGGATTAGGAACGCTGAAGCTTTCTTT
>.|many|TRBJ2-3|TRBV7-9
CASSPRGQISTDTQYF
TGTGCCAGCAGCCCCAGAGGACAGATAAGCACAGATACGCAGTATTTT
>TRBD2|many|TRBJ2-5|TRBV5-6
CASSYGTSGKETQYF
TGTGCCAGCAGCTACGGGACTAGCGGAAAAGAGACCCAGTACTTC
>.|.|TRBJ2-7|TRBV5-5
CASSPSAGTYEQYF
TGTGCCAGCAGCCCCTCGGCAGGGACCTACGAGCAGTACTTC
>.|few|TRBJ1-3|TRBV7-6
CASSLSRASGNTIYF
TGTGCCAGCAGCTTAAGCCGTGCCTCTGGAAACACCATATATTTT
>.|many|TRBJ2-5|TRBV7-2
CASSSDGETQYF
TGTGCCAGCAGTTCAGACGGAGAGACCCAGTACTTC
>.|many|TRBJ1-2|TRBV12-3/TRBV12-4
CASSPVMGHNYGYTF
TGTGCCAGCAGTCCGGTCATGGGACATAACTATGGCTACACCTTC
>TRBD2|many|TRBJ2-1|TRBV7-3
CASSFLLLAGGDNEQFF
TGTGCCAGCAGCTTCCTATTACTAGCGGGGGGGGACAATGAGCAGTTCTTC
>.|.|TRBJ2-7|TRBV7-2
CASSFPPAPEQYF
TGTGCCAGCAGCTTCCCCCCAGCGCCGGAGCAGTACTTC
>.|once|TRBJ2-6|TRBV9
CASSRALSGANVLTF
TGTGCCAGCAGCAGAGCCCTCTCTGGGGCCAACGTCCTGACTTTC
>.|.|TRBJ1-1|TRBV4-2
CASSQDLAGNTEAFF
TGTGCCAGCAGCCAAGATTTGGCAGGGAACACTGAAGCTTTCTTT
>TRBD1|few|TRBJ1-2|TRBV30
CAWSWTGEGGYTF
TGTGCCTGGAGTTGGACAGGGGAGGGTGGCTACACCTTC
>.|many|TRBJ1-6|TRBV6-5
CASRESQGPNSPLHF
TGTGCCAGCAGAGAGTCACAGGGCCCGAATTCACCCCTCCACTTT
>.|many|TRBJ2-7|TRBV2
CASRSGTSYEQYF
TGTGCCAGCCGGAGCGGGACAAGCTACGAGCAGTACTTC
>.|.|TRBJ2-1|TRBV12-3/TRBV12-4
CASSTGLSFNEQFF
TGTGCCAGCAGTACGGGACTGAGCTTCAATGAGCAGTTCTTC
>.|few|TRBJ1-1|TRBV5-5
CASSLAAGVNTEAFF
TGTGCCAGCAGCCTCGCGGCGGGGGTAAACACTGAAGCTTTCTTT
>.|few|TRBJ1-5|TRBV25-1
CASSELAGNQPQHF
TGTGCCAGCAGTGAATTGGCGGGGAATCAGCCCCAGCATTTT